The 5 T cell receptor beta chains below come from one sample, sequenced in a study of blood T cell repertoires in COVID-19. The repertoire was sequenced with immunoSEQ multiplex PCR; TCRdb's copy has only in-frame clones and lacks some. The table records over 200,000 clones, about nine tenths of them present only once. Sequencing input: PBMCs or T cells enriched from blood (not recorded which). The receptors shown here come from a woman in her fifties or sixties in a cohort exposed to, infected with or recovered from COVID-19 (not recorded which).

Comment on this clone: An end of the junction does not agree with germline; a read error may underlie this. The gene calls are TRBV7-3 and TRBJ2-3; no clear D gene. The length of the CDR3 is 14 residues. The germline CDR1 and CDR2 sequences are SGHTA and FQGTGA. CDR3 sequence reads: CVSSLTRVADTQYF. CDR3 coding DNA: TGTGTCAGCAGCTTAACCCGGGTCGCAGATACGCAGTATTTT.

V usage is TRBV7-2 and J usage is TRBJ2-3, with D unclear. The V gene lost 11 bases and the J gene lost 0 bases, with 6 bases spanning the gap. The CDR3 is 11 amino acids. Germline CDR1 is SGHTA and CDR2 is FQGNSA. The CDR3 protein is CALRSTDTQYF. Written as DNA, the CDR3 is TGTGCCCTCAGGAGCACAGATACGCAGTATTTT.

The chain recombines TRBV3-1 (or the pseudogene TRBV3-2) with TRBJ1-1; D possibly corresponds to TRBD1 (5 bases). Deletions cut 2 bases from V and 2 bases from J, with 6 bases between. Germline lookup yields CDR1 LGHDT and CDR2 YNNKEL (reference sequence). The CDR3 runs 13 residues. Written as DNA, the CDR3 is TGTGCCAGCAGCCAACAGGGTAACACTGAAGCTTTCTTT. Translated: CASSQQGNTEAFF.

The CDR3 sequence is CASSTMILRGELFF. CDR3 DNA: TGCGCCAGCAGCACTATGATCTTAAGGGGGGAGCTGTTTTTT. J is TRBJ2-2 and V is TRBV4-3; D not certain. The length of the CDR3 is 14 residues. CDR1 and CDR2 (germline): LGHNA, YSLEER. V gave up 5 bases and J gave up 8 bases, with 15 bases separating them.

The rearrangement links TRBV6-6 to TRBJ1-2, with 11 bases aligning to TRBD1. From germline, CDR1 is MNHNY and CDR2 SVGAGI (reference sequence). Trimming took 11 bases from V and 4 from J; bases not matched to a gene: 12. The CDR3 has 15 amino acids. The CDR3 loop is CAAGDRGFSSYGYTF. The DNA for the CDR3 is TGTGCCGCCGGGGACAGGGGGTTTTCTAGCTATGGCTACACCTTC.